Each of the 8 T cell receptor beta chains below was sequenced from the same sample in a study of blood T cell repertoires in COVID-19. The protocol was immunoSEQ multiplex PCR, while the TCRdb copy is restricted to in-frame clones and leaves out a portion. The sample carries some 300,000 clones, roughly 89% recorded once. Sequencing used peripheral blood. These receptors originate from a woman between 35 and 50 years old with COVID-19, enrolled during active disease.

V and J are TRBV6-5 and TRBJ2-2; D may be TRBD1 (6 bases). V was clipped by 5 bases and J by 3 bases, with 10 bases between them. The CDR3 has 14 amino acids. From germline, CDR1 is MNHEY and CDR2 SVGAGI. The CDR3 DNA follows: TGTGCCAGCAGTAAAACAGGGTACACCGGGGAGCTGTTTTTT. It yields the protein CASSKTGYTGELFF.

The chain couples TRBV4-3 to TRBJ2-7; 7 bases align to TRBD2. CDR1 and CDR2 (germline): LGHNA, YSLEER. CDR3 length equals 16 residues. J was trimmed by 2 bases and V by 4 bases; bases with no gene match: 11. CDR3 amino acids: CASSLRFASGTYEQYF. CDR3 DNA: TGCGCCAGCAGCCTGCGTTTTGCTAGCGGAACCTACGAGCAGTACTTC.

The chain employs TRBV19 and TRBJ1-5; unclear D gene. Trimming removed 3 bases at V and 1 base at J, with 7 bases between. CDR3 length equals 14 residues. Germline CDR1 and CDR2: LNHDA and SQIVND (reference sequence). In DNA form, the CDR3 reads TGTGCCAGTAGTATTTTGTCGAGCAATCAGCCCCAGCATTTT. The encoded protein is CASSILSSNQPQHF.

The chain couples TRBV28 to TRBJ2-7; D gene uncertain. The CDR3 extends over 13 amino acids. V was pared by 2 bases and J by 1 base, with 6 bases between. Germline CDR1 MDHEN, CDR2 SYDVKM. CDR3 bases: TGTGCCAGCAGTTTAGCGAGATCCTACGAGCAGTACTTC. It codes for CASSLARSYEQYF.

The rearrangement uses TRBV28 and TRBJ1-6; D ambiguous. The length of the CDR3 is 14 residues. CDR1 and CDR2 from the germline V gene are MDHEN and SYDVKM. Deletions cut 3 bases from V and 9 bases from J, with 12 bases between. In DNA, the CDR3 is TGTGCCAGCAGTTTGACAACCCCTGGTTCACCCCTCCACTTT. As protein: CASSLTTPGSPLHF.

The V and J genes are TRBV5-1 and TRBJ2-7; 8 bases align to TRBD1. Germline V gene sequence: CDR1 SGHRS, CDR2 YFSETQ. This CDR3 has 12 residues. The junction had 3 bases not matched to a gene; V was cut back by 4 bases and J by 6 bases. The CDR3, as DNA: TGCGCCAGCAGCGGACAGGGTTTCGAGCAGTACTTC. This encodes CASSGQGFEQYF.

V usage is TRBV6-5 and J usage is TRBJ2-5; weak D call: TRBD1 (6 bases). Trimming removed 6 bases at V and 5 bases at J, with 13 bases between. The CDR3 has 13 residues. CDR1 and CDR2 from the germline V gene are MNHEY and SVGAGI. CDR3 in amino acids: CASRKTGGETQYF. The CDR3 DNA sequence: TGTGCCAGCAGGAAGACAGGTGGGGAGACCCAGTACTTC.

This clone was seen just once. The chain has TRBV27 and TRBJ2-3; 10 bases align to TRBD1. CDR3 length equals 16 residues. V dropped 2 bases and J dropped 5; count of bases not matched to a gene: 7. Germline CDR1 and CDR2: MNHEY and SMNVEV (reference sequence). The CDR3 loop is CASSLDRGLGGDTQYF. The CDR3, as DNA: TGTGCCAGCAGTTTAGACAGGGGGCTAGGGGGAGATACGCAGTATTTT.